This entry lists 29 T cell receptor beta chains sequenced from one sample in a study of blood T cell repertoires in COVID-19. Some clones are missing from TCRdb's copy, which holds only in-frame ones; the method was immunoSEQ multiplex PCR. Of roughly 310,000 clones in the sample, roughly 90% were seen once. Sequencing was done on a sample of peripheral blood. The receptors were gathered from a woman in her 30s with COVID-19, enrolled during active disease.

This clone was recorded once. V and J are TRBV30 and TRBJ1-3, with 8 bases lining up with TRBD1. CDR1 and CDR2 from the germline V gene are GTSNPN and SVGIG (reference sequence). J lost 4 bases, V lost 1 base, and 3 bases had no gene match. The CDR3 has 14 residues. This CDR3 is CAWSGDRSGNTIYF. The CDR3 nucleotides read TGTGCCTGGAGTGGGGACAGGAGCGGAAACACCATATATTTT.

The chain employs TRBV2 and TRBJ1-5; D unresolved. CDR1 and CDR2 from the germline V gene are SNHLY and FYNNEI. Trimming removed 3 bases at V and 6 bases at J, with 12 bases between. There are 14 residues in the CDR3. The CDR3 bases are TGTGCCAGCAGTGACCTGAGTGCGATTCAGCCCCAGCATTTT. Residues: CASSDLSAIQPQHF.

This sequence joins TRBV3-1 (or the pseudogene TRBV3-2) and TRBJ2-3; the match to TRBD1 covers 7 bases. Trimming at V came to 4 bases and at J to 1 base, leaving 11 bases not matched to a gene. Germline CDR1 LGHDT, CDR2 YNNKEL (reference sequence). The CDR3 has 17 amino acids. CDR3 nucleotides: TGTGCCAGCAGCCCTATCCTTGACAGGGTTGGCACAGATACGCAGTATTTT. This codes for CASSPILDRVGTDTQYF.

The chain is built from TRBV15 and TRBJ2-1; 8 nucleotides line up with TRBD2. V was pared by 9 bases and J by 4 bases, with 17 bases of the junction left unmatched. Looked up from germline, CDR1 is LNHNV and CDR2 is YYDKDF (reference sequence). The CDR3 runs to 17 residues. The CDR3 nucleotides are TGTGCCACACGACCCTCGTCAGGAACTAGCGGTTACAATGAGCAGTTCTTC. It is translated as CATRPSSGTSGYNEQFF. The full variable domain, completed using reference TRBV15 and TRBJ2-1, is DAMVIQNPRYQVTQFGKPVTLSCSQTLNHNVMYWYQQKSSQAPKLLFHYYDKDFNNEADTPDNFQSRRPNTSFCFLDIRSPGLGDTAMYLCATRPSSGTSGYNEQFFGPGTRLTVL.

The chain employs TRBV18 and TRBJ1-1, with TRBD1 identical over 11 bases. Germline loops: CDR1 KGHSH, CDR2 LQKENI. The ends lost 4 bases at V and 8 bases at J; junction bases unmatched: 0. The CDR3 is made up of 12 amino acids. The CDR3 DNA follows: TGTGCCAGCTCACGGGACAGGGGGGAAGCTTTCTTT. It codes for CASSRDRGEAFF.

The chain has TRBV5-1 and TRBJ1-4, with D possibly being TRBD1 (5 bases). CDR1 is SGHRS and CDR2 is YFSETQ in the germline V gene. Deletions cut 0 bases from V and 3 bases from J, with 12 bases between. The CDR3 consists of 16 residues. DNA of the CDR3: TGCGCCAGCAGCTTGGAGGGGAGGCGGGCTAATGAAAAACTGTTTTTT. It translates to CASSLEGRRANEKLFF.

The CDR3 reads CAFRGNTEAFF. As DNA, the CDR3 is TGTGCCTTCCGGGGGAACACTGAAGCTTTCTTT. This rearrangement joins TRBV30 to TRBJ1-1; D gene ambiguous. Between the trimmed V and J ends, which lost 7 bases and 1 base, there was a span of 7 bases. Germline V lookup: CDR1 GTSNPN, CDR2 SVGIG (reference sequence). This CDR3 has 11 residues.

V usage is TRBV19 and J usage is TRBJ2-1; 9 bases fit TRBD2. The CDR3 loop spans 16 amino acids. Germline CDR1 reads LNHDA; CDR2 reads SQIVND (reference sequence). Germline trimming cut 4 bases from V and 2 bases from J; bases unmatched to any gene: 6. The CDR3 DNA follows: TGTGCCAGTAGTACCAGTGGCGGGAGGGCCTACAATGAGCAGTTCTTC. It encodes CASSTSGGRAYNEQFF.

V is TRBV10-1 and J is TRBJ1-2; D unresolved. V lost 0 bases and J lost 14, with 13 bases in between. The CDR3 totals 12 residues. Germline CDR1 reads WNHNN; CDR2 reads SYGVQD (reference sequence). The CDR3 is CASSESAGFLTF. CDR3 in DNA: TGCGCCAGCAGTGAGTCGGCGGGATTCCTGACCTTC.

V is TRBV4-1 and J is TRBJ1-5; D not resolved. V lost 1 base and J 2 bases, leaving 9 bases between the germline ends. The CDR3 runs to 15 residues. Germline V lookup: CDR1 MGHRA, CDR2 YSYEKL. In DNA form, the CDR3 reads TGCGCCAGCAGCCAAGTGCGAGGAGGCAATCAGCCCCAGCATTTT. This codes for CASSQVRGGNQPQHF.

This clone was observed once. V is TRBV9 and J is TRBJ2-7, with 10 bases that match TRBD1. The CDR3 loop spans 14 amino acids. With 0 bases clipped from V and 7 bases from J, the junction kept 4 bases outside the gene matches. Germline values: CDR1 SGDLS, CDR2 YYNGEE. The CDR3 DNA reads as TGTGCCAGCAGCGTAGGACAGGGGGCGCAAGAGCAGTACTTC. This sequence encodes CASSVGQGAQEQYF.

The chain recombines TRBV20-1 with TRBJ2-3, with 13 nucleotides matching TRBD2. Germline CDR1 is DFQATT and CDR2 is SNEGSKA (reference sequence). Trimming cost V 3 bases and J 2 bases; bases outside gene matches: 8. The CDR3 runs to 17 residues. This CDR3 is CSASGPGLAGYTDTQYF. The CDR3 DNA is TGCAGTGCTAGTGGTCCGGGACTAGCGGGGTACACAGATACGCAGTATTTT.

V and J are TRBV2 and TRBJ1-6; 7 positions match TRBD1. Germline V gene sequence: CDR1 SNHLY, CDR2 FYNNEI. After removal of 6 bases from V and 5 bases from J, the junction contained 7 bases not matched to a gene. The CDR3 loop spans 15 amino acids. This CDR3 reads CASSFPGTDNSPLHF. The DNA for the CDR3 is TGTGCCAGCAGCTTCCCCGGGACAGATAATTCACCCCTCCACTTT.

J is TRBJ2-1 and V is TRBV5-1; TRBD2 might be the D (5 bases). Germline CDR1 is SGHRS and CDR2 is YFSETQ. This CDR3 is built from 15 residues. V lost 0 bases to trimming and J lost 6 bases, with 13 bases between them. CDR3 amino acids: CASSLDIPGGNEQFF. The CDR3 region has the DNA TGCGCCAGCAGCTTGGATATCCCCGGAGGCAATGAGCAGTTCTTC.

The rearrangement links TRBV7-2 to TRBJ2-7; 8 nucleotides align to TRBD1. The junction had 10 bases not matched to a gene; V was cut back by 7 bases and J by 5 bases. CDR3 size: 14 residues. The germline V gene encodes CDR1 SGHTA and CDR2 FQGNSA. The CDR3 DNA is TGTGCCAGCAACCTTGGACAGGGAATACACGAGCAGTACTTC. Translating gives CASNLGQGIHEQYF.

V is TRBV5-4 and J is TRBJ1-4; tentatively, D is TRBD1 (6 bases). The CDR3 is 15 residues long. CDR1 SGHNT and CDR2 YYREEE come from the germline V gene (reference sequence). The V gene lost 0 bases and the J gene lost 4 bases, with 10 bases spanning the gap. CDR3 protein: CASSLDAGVNEKLFF. The CDR3 region has the DNA TGTGCCAGCAGCTTGGACGCAGGGGTTAATGAAAAACTGTTTTTT.

The V gene is TRBV24-1, the J gene TRBJ1-5; 7 nucleotides match TRBD1. This CDR3 spans 13 amino acids. Germline lookup yields CDR1 KGHDR and CDR2 SFDVKD. The ends lost 7 bases at V and 6 bases at J; junction bases unmatched: 5. In nucleotides, the CDR3 is TGTGCCACCAGCCGACAGGGAAGTCAGCCCCAGCATTTT. Translation: CATSRQGSQPQHF.

V gene TRBV24-1 combines with J gene TRBJ1-2; the match to TRBD1 covers 8 bases. The germline V gene has CDR1 KGHDR and CDR2 SFDVKD. The CDR3 has 14 residues. With V trimmed by 6 bases and J by 6 bases, 8 bases remained unmatched. Here the CDR3 DNA reads TGTGCCACCAGTCCCCACAGGGGGAAGAATGGCTACACCTTC. This codes for CATSPHRGKNGYTF.

The chain has TRBV20-1 and TRBJ1-1; TRBD1 might be the D (5 bases). Germline-derived CDR1 and CDR2 are DFQATT and SNEGSKA (reference sequence). The CDR3 sequence is 11 residues long. Trimming removed 1 base from V and 7 bases from J, with 7 bases in between. CDR3 in amino acids: CSARGQREAFF. The CDR3 DNA is TGCAGTGCTAGAGGACAGCGTGAAGCTTTCTTT.

The rearrangement uses TRBV4-2 and TRBJ1-4, with D maybe TRBD1 (6 bases). This CDR3 contains 15 residues. The germline gives CDR1 LGHNA, CDR2 YNFKEQ. Trimming left V 1 base short and J 7 bases short, with 13 bases between. The CDR3, as DNA: TGTGCCAGCAGCCAAGTAACAGGGACCTTTGAAAAACTGTTTTTT. It yields the protein CASSQVTGTFEKLFF.

In its sample, this clone was seen once. The rearrangement links TRBV4-1 to TRBJ1-4; 7 bases map to TRBD1. CDR3 size: 16 residues. The ends lost 0 bases at V and 4 bases at J; junction bases unmatched: 5. Germline CDR1 and CDR2: MGHRA and YSYEKL. The CDR3 DNA sequence: TGCGCCAGCAGCCAAGAACCGGGACAGCTTAATGAAAAACTGTTTTTT. Protein sequence: CASSQEPGQLNEKLFF.

V usage is TRBV9 and J usage is TRBJ1-5; D remains unclear. The CDR3 extends over 14 amino acids. Germline loops: CDR1 SGDLS, CDR2 YYNGEE. Trimming removed 0 bases from V and 4 bases from J, with 8 bases in between. The CDR3 DNA follows: TGTGCCAGCAGCGTAGGTCCGAGGAATCAGCCCCAGCATTTT. Its translation is CASSVGPRNQPQHF.

The J gene is TRBJ2-2, the V gene TRBV5-1, with TRBD2 identical over 7 bases. Germline-derived CDR1 and CDR2 are SGHRS and YFSETQ. V dropped 2 bases and J dropped 2; count of bases not matched to a gene: 6. The length of the CDR3 is 16 residues. DNA for the CDR3: TGCGCCAGCAGCTTCCTAAGCGGGACTAACACCGGGGAGCTGTTTTTT. It translates to CASSFLSGTNTGELFF.

This chain joins TRBV21-1 and TRBJ1-1; the tabulated D call, TRBD1, remains unverified against the DNA. TRBV21-1 is classified as a pseudogene. The CDR3 spans 15 residues. The CDR3 DNA reads as TGTGCCAGCAGCACCCCGGACAGGCTAGACACTGAAGCTTTCTTT. Its translation: CASSTPDRLDTEAFF.

This clone was detected only once. The chain combines TRBV7-2 with TRBJ2-5, with TRBD2 matching over 7 bases. The CDR3 has 15 amino acids. In germline, CDR1 is SGHTA, CDR2 FQGNSA. The J segment lost 2 bases and the V segment lost 5 bases, leaving 8 bases of the junction unmatched. This CDR3 is CASSETGRTQETQYF. DNA for the CDR3: TGTGCCAGCAGCGAAACCGGGAGGACTCAAGAGACCCAGTACTTC.

The rearrangement joins TRBV7-2 to TRBJ1-2, with D maybe TRBD1 (6 bases). The CDR3 runs 13 residues. Between the trimmed V and J ends, which lost 6 bases and 2 bases, there was a span of 10 bases. Germline V CDR1 and CDR2: SGHTA, FQGNSA. In nucleotides, the CDR3 is TGTGCCAGCAGACGGGACACAAACTATGGCTACACCTTC. Its translation is CASRRDTNYGYTF.

This chain connects TRBV7-2 to TRBJ1-5; 8 nucleotides match TRBD1. The CDR3 extends over 15 amino acids. V shed 5 bases and J 4 bases; nucleotides not matched to a gene: 7. Germline values: CDR1 SGHTA, CDR2 FQGNSA. The CDR3 sequence: CASSPGQGWNQPQHF. DNA of the CDR3: TGTGCCAGCAGCCCTGGACAGGGATGGAATCAGCCCCAGCATTTT.

The rearrangement uses TRBV9 and TRBJ1-2, with D uncertain. In germline, CDR1 is SGDLS, CDR2 YYNGEE. Trimming took 4 bases from V and 4 from J, leaving 17 bases between them. CDR3 size: 15 residues. The CDR3 region has the DNA TGTGCCAGCAGCCCCTTTGAAAGAGGTTTCTATGGCTACACCTTC. Protein sequence: CASSPFERGFYGYTF.

The genes are TRBV28 and TRBJ1-5, with 8 bases identical to TRBD1. CDR1 is MDHEN, CDR2 SYDVKM, per germline. CDR3 size: 14 residues. The ends lost 6 bases at V and 5 bases at J; junction bases unmatched: 6. Here the CDR3 reads CASSPLTGDQPQHF. The DNA for the CDR3 is TGTGCCAGCAGCCCCCTGACAGGGGATCAGCCCCAGCATTTT.